One sample yielded the 28 T cell receptor beta chains listed below, sequenced in a study of cytomegalovirus exposure and HLA in healthy donors. The PCR was carried out with 60 Vbeta primers and 13 Jbeta primers. The data were produced by immunoSEQ multiplex PCR, yet TCRdb's version contains in-frame clones alone and is incomplete. The repertoire includes about 130,000 clones, over 60% of them detected once, and approximately 2% sits in the top ten. Source material: PBMCs. Receptors were obtained from a man aged 45 to 65 in good health and CMV-seronegative.

The V and J genes are TRBV6-1 and TRBJ2-5; tentatively, D is TRBD2 (6 bases). V lost 0 bases, J lost 5 bases, and 19 bases lay in between. This CDR3 has 17 residues. From germline, CDR1 is MNHNS and CDR2 SASEGT. The DNA for the CDR3 is TGTGCCAGCAGTGAAGCGTTTCGGGCTAGCGTCCTGGAGACCCAGTACTTC. It yields the protein CASSEAFRASVLETQYF.

This clone appeared a few times. The gene calls are TRBV19 and TRBJ1-1; tentatively, D is TRBD1 (5 bases). With 8 bases removed from V and 2 bases from J, the gap between germline ends came to 12 bases. The length of the CDR3 is 13 residues. The germline V gene encodes CDR1 LNHDA and CDR2 SQIVND (reference sequence). As DNA, the CDR3 is TGTGCCAGTTCGGCCAGGGATAACACTGAAGCTTTCTTT. Its protein product is CASSARDNTEAFF.

This clone was picked up a small number of times. This chain links TRBV5-1 with TRBJ2-5, with no clear D. The V gene lost 6 bases and the J gene lost 0 bases, with 15 bases spanning the gap. The CDR3 runs to 15 residues. Per germline, CDR1 SGHRS and CDR2 YFSETQ. DNA of the CDR3: TGCGCCAGCACCCAGTTTGACTGGTACCAAGAGACCCAGTACTTC. This sequence encodes CASTQFDWYQETQYF.

The rearrangement uses TRBV6-5 and TRBJ1-2, with D perhaps TRBD1 (5 bases). CDR1 is MNHEY and CDR2 is SVGAGI in the germline V gene. Trimming took 5 bases from V and 4 from J, leaving 14 bases between them. The CDR3 spans 14 residues. In DNA form, the CDR3 reads TGTGCCAGCAGTGGCGCTGGAGGGACCTATGGCTACACCTTC. This translates into CASSGAGGTYGYTF.

The rearrangement links TRBV5-1 to TRBJ2-6; TRBD2 agrees at 7 bases. CDR3 size: 17 residues. The J segment lost 2 bases and the V segment lost 1 base, leaving 6 bases of the junction unmatched. Germline CDR1 reads SGHRS; CDR2 reads YFSETQ. CDR3 protein: CASSLFSGATGANVLTF. CDR3 coding DNA: TGCGCCAGCAGCTTGTTCAGCGGGGCGACTGGGGCCAACGTCCTGACTTTC.

The chain is built from TRBV10-1 and TRBJ2-3, with 7 bases aligning to TRBD1. The CDR3 extends over 16 amino acids. The V gene's germline CDR1 is WNHNN and CDR2 SYGVQD (reference sequence). After removal of 0 bases from V and 5 bases from J, the junction contained 8 bases not matched to a gene. In nucleotides, the CDR3 is TGCGCCAGCAGTGAGTCGAGGGGGCTTGGGAAAGATACGCAGTATTTT. Translating gives CASSESRGLGKDTQYF.

This chain's CDR3 is CASSKTQGNYGYTF. Written as DNA, the CDR3 is TGTGCCAGCAGCAAAACCCAGGGGAACTATGGCTACACCTTC. The chain is built from TRBV28 and TRBJ1-2; D is perhaps TRBD1 (6 bases). CDR1 and CDR2 (germline): MDHEN, SYDVKM. Trimming cost V 6 bases and J 2 bases, with 13 bases left between them. The CDR3 runs to 14 residues.

The rearrangement joins TRBV7-9 to TRBJ1-2; no reliable D call. CDR3 length: 16 amino acids. The V end was cut by 5 bases, the J end by 5 bases, with 21 bases between. Germline V gene sequence: CDR1 SEHNR, CDR2 FQNEAQ (reference sequence). CDR3 bases: TGTGCCAGCAGCCCCTCGACGGAACAAAGGCGGTATGGCTACACCTTC. Protein: CASSPSTEQRRYGYTF.

This chain links TRBV14 with TRBJ2-7, with a weak D call TRBD2 (6 bases). CDR3 size: 13 residues. Trimming stripped 1 base from V and 6 bases from J, with 10 bases between. Germline lookup yields CDR1 SGHDN and CDR2 FVKESK. CDR3 in amino acids: CASSQGEAGEQYF. DNA of the CDR3: TGTGCCAGCAGCCAAGGGGAAGCGGGCGAGCAGTACTTC.

The chain uses TRBV19 and TRBJ1-1; no definite D call. The CDR3 has 14 residues. Between the trimmed V and J ends, which lost 3 bases and 5 bases, there was a span of 13 bases. Germline V CDR1 and CDR2: LNHDA, SQIVND (reference sequence). The CDR3 DNA is TGTGCCAGTAGTATCCCCTTAGCTAGGACTGAAGCTTTCTTT. This gives the protein CASSIPLARTEAFF.

The rearrangement uses TRBV6-5 and TRBJ2-3, with D perhaps TRBD1 (6 bases). Per the germline V gene, CDR1 is MNHEY and CDR2 is SVGAGI. The ends were cut back, 6 bases at V and 1 base at J, with 11 bases in the middle. The CDR3 has 14 residues. The CDR3 reads CASRQGRGTDTQYF. CDR3 in DNA: TGTGCCAGCAGACAGGGACGCGGCACAGATACGCAGTATTTT.

V and J are TRBV7-9 and TRBJ1-1; no clear D gene. Germline V gives CDR1 SEHNR, CDR2 FQNEAQ (reference sequence). Trimming pared 1 base from V and 0 bases from J, leaving 9 bases between. The CDR3 covers 15 residues. The DNA of the CDR3 is TGTGCCAGCAGCTTAGTCGCGAGCATGAACACTGAAGCTTTCTTT. It translates to CASSLVASMNTEAFF.

V gene TRBV7-9 combines with J gene TRBJ2-2; TRBD2 agrees at 13 bases. V was pared by 4 bases and J by 6 bases, with 2 bases of the junction left unmatched. Per the germline V gene, CDR1 is SEHNR and CDR2 is FQNEAQ (reference sequence). The CDR3 has 15 amino acids. The chain's CDR3 is CASSSTSGGAGELFF. In DNA, the CDR3 is TGTGCCAGCAGCTCTACTAGCGGGGGGGCCGGGGAGCTGTTTTTT. The full variable domain, with the rest looked up from reference TRBV7-9 and TRBJ2-2, is DTGVSQNPRHKITKRGQNVTFRCDPISEHNRLYWYRQTLGQGPEFLTYFQNEAQLEKSRLLSDRFSAERPKGSFSTLEIQRTEQGDSAMYLCASSSTSGGAGELFFGEGSRLTVL.

The rearrangement uses TRBV30 and TRBJ2-3; no definite D call. Trimming pared 3 bases from V and 2 bases from J, leaving 12 bases between. The CDR3 is 14 amino acids. Germline CDR1 is GTSNPN and CDR2 is SVGIG (reference sequence). CDR3 in DNA: TGTGCCTGGAGCCCCGGGTTACCCACAGATACGCAGTATTTT. Amino acid sequence: CAWSPGLPTDTQYF. Drawing the rest from reference TRBV30 and TRBJ2-3, the complete variable domain is SQTIHQWPATLVQPVGSPLSLECTVEGTSNPNLYWYRQAAGRGLQLLFYSVGIGQISSEVPQNLSASRPQDRQFILSSKKLLLSDSGFYLCAWSPGLPTDTQYFGPGTRLTVL.

Points on this clone: Other DNA sequences in this specimen translate into the identical CDR3. The rearrangement uses TRBV6-5 and TRBJ2-3; a weak D match, TRBD2 (6 bases). V gave up 6 bases and J gave up 1 base, with 11 bases separating them. The germline CDR1 and CDR2 sequences are MNHEY and SVGAGI. The CDR3 extends over 14 amino acids. The CDR3 nucleotides are TGTGCCAGCAGAGCGGGCCTGGGCACAGATACGCAGTATTTT. It codes for CASRAGLGTDTQYF.

The V and J genes are TRBV7-8 and TRBJ1-2, with TRBD1 identical over 11 bases. CDR3 length: 14 amino acids. V gave up 5 bases and J gave up 4 bases; unmatched junction bases: 3. Per germline, CDR1 SGHVS and CDR2 FQNEAQ. This CDR3 is CASSRDRGFYGYTF. DNA of the CDR3: TGTGCCAGCAGCCGGGACAGGGGGTTCTATGGCTACACCTTC.

The J gene is TRBJ2-7, the V gene TRBV6-1, with D possibly being TRBD1 (6 bases). From germline, CDR1 is MNHNS and CDR2 SASEGT. The V gene lost 7 bases and the J gene lost 4 bases, with 20 bases spanning the gap. CDR3 length equals 15 residues. Here the CDR3 DNA reads TGTGCCAGCAAGGGGGTGAATAGGGGCCGTTACGAGCAGTACTTC. Encoded protein: CASKGVNRGRYEQYF.

This chain connects TRBV4-2 to TRBJ1-4; D not certain. Germline assignment: CDR1 LGHNA and CDR2 YNFKEQ. The V gene lost 3 bases and the J gene lost 14 bases, with 13 bases spanning the gap. CDR3 length: 12 residues. CDR3 DNA sequence: TGTGCCAGCAGCCACCAGGCCTTTAATCTGTTTTTT. It translates to CASSHQAFNLFF.

The chain uses TRBV5-1 and TRBJ1-2; maybe TRBD1 (6 bases). Germline CDR1 SGHRS, CDR2 YFSETQ. V was shortened by 4 bases and J by 7 bases, with 17 bases between the two germline ends. This CDR3 has 14 amino acids. The CDR3 reads CASSDSSGDTGYTF. The CDR3 DNA reads TGCGCCAGCAGCGATTCGTCAGGGGATACTGGCTACACCTTC.

This clone was found once. The chain couples TRBV29-1 to TRBJ2-5; D might be TRBD1 (7 bases). Germline V lookup: CDR1 SQVTM, CDR2 ANQGSEA. Trimming removed 7 bases from V and 5 bases from J, with 14 bases in between. The CDR3 is 12 residues long. This CDR3 is CSAGGFGETQYF. CDR3 nucleotides: TGCAGCGCAGGGGGGTTCGGGGAGACCCAGTACTTC.

On this clone: The junction shows a germline mismatch at one end, possibly a read error. The chain is built from TRBV7-9 and TRBJ1-6; possibly TRBD1 for D (6 bases). This CDR3 contains 17 residues. The germline V gene encodes CDR1 SEHNR and CDR2 FQNEAQ (reference sequence). The chain's CDR3 is CSSRSEGGEVDNSPLHF. Written as DNA, the CDR3 is TGTTCCAGCAGGTCGGAAGGGGGGGAAGTGGATAATTCACCCCTCCACTTT.

A few counts support this clone. The chain couples TRBV14 to TRBJ2-5; possibly TRBD2 for D (5 bases). V gave up 4 bases and J gave up 5 bases, with 14 bases separating them. This CDR3 has 14 residues. Germline CDR1 reads SGHDN; CDR2 reads FVKESK. The CDR3 DNA follows: TGTGCCAGCAGCCGGACTCCGACCTGGGAGACCCAGTACTTC. It specifies CASSRTPTWETQYF.

A single count supports this clone. This sequence joins TRBV9 and TRBJ1-3; the D is unclear. Deletions cut 4 bases from V and 1 base from J, with 9 bases between. The CDR3 contains 14 residues. Per germline, CDR1 SGDLS and CDR2 YYNGEE. The CDR3 loop is CASSLGGSGNTIYF. CDR3 bases: TGTGCCAGCAGCCTAGGAGGGTCTGGAAACACCATATATTTT.

V usage is TRBV4-1 and J usage is TRBJ2-2; 11 bases agree with TRBD2. V trimming: 0 bases; J trimming: 4 bases; junction bases outside the gene matches: 7. The CDR3 spans 18 residues. Germline lookup yields CDR1 MGHRA and CDR2 YSYEKL. The CDR3 loop reads CASSQDRASGGLTGELFF. In DNA, the CDR3 is TGCGCCAGCAGCCAAGATCGGGCTAGCGGGGGGCTCACCGGGGAGCTGTTTTTT.

The table lists this clone with a few counts. The rearrangement joins TRBV2 to TRBJ1-5; TRBD1 might be the D (6 bases). The CDR3 has 15 residues. Trimming cost V 3 bases and J 7 bases, with 16 bases left between them. Germline V gene data show CDR1 as SNHLY and CDR2 as FYNNEI. CDR3 bases: TGTGCCAGCAGTGAGAACAGGGTTTTAGGGCAGCCCCAGCATTTT. Translation gives CASSENRVLGQPQHF.

The chain carries TRBV6-1 and TRBJ2-1, with a possible D match to TRBD1 (7 bases). Germline V gives CDR1 MNHNS, CDR2 SASEGT. The CDR3 loop spans 15 amino acids. V dropped 7 bases and J dropped 7 bases, with 20 bases sitting between them. The CDR3 coding sequence is TGTGCCAGCAACCCTGGGGGGACAGAATCGAATGAGCAGTTCTTC. It translates to CASNPGGTESNEQFF.

The chain uses TRBV21-1 and TRBJ2-3; TRBD2, the table's D call, lacks a check against the DNA. TRBV21-1 is annotated as a pseudogene. This CDR3 contains 16 residues. The CDR3: CASSQQKASGSDTQYF. In DNA, the CDR3 is TGTGCCAGCAGTCAACAGAAGGCTAGCGGCTCAGATACGCAGTATTTT.

V is TRBV7-2 and J is TRBJ1-4; 9 bases match TRBD1. V lost 3 bases, J lost 0 bases, and 5 bases stayed unmatched. Germline CDR1 reads SGHTA; CDR2 reads FQGNSA. The CDR3 loop spans 17 amino acids. The CDR3 spells CASSLPGQGATNEKLFF. The CDR3 region has the DNA TGTGCCAGCAGCTTGCCGGGACAGGGCGCAACTAATGAAAAACTGTTTTTT. The variable domain in full, completed from reference TRBV7-2 and TRBJ1-4, reads GAGVSQSPSNKVTEKGKDVELRCDPISGHTALYWYRQSLGQGLEFLIYFQGNSAPDKSGLPSDRFSAERTGGSVSTLTIQRTQQEDSAVYLCASSLPGQGATNEKLFFGSGTQLSVL.